This T cell receptor beta chain was retrieved from a study of technical replicates of blood from a handful of donors (dated 2017 in TCRdb). V is pared back by 1 base and J by 3 bases, with 12 bases lying between the germline termini. Via the germline V gene, CDR1 is SGHTA and CDR2 FQGNSA. The CDR3 runs 15 residues from the cysteine to the phenylalanine. The kept DNA is CDR3 alone, 45 bases in frame from the first base. Details on this clone: Its antigen remains undetermined. No base-level quality is on record; no much larger clone is a single base apart.

Preparation of the library involved the immunoSEQ multiplex PCR assay. Drawn from immuneACCESS, this table holds only the in-frame rearrangements with V and J called that TCRdb kept. Clones are partly lost; checked studies trace under half to an unresolved V gene and leave the rest unexplained. For this sample the table gives under 85,000 clones, of which about 91% were detected only once. About 0.4% of the sample is in the top ten clones. The sequence was collected from a human donor in good health. Some clones in this sample may be carry-over from other donors' samples. This chain joins TRBV7-2 to TRBJ1-2; matching of 6 bases hints at TRBD1 as the D gene. The material sequenced was T cells isolated from PBMCs. The DNA is TGTGCCAGCAGCTTAGAAACAGGGCCCTACTATGGCTACACCTTC. This gives the protein CASSLETGPYYGYTF.